This T cell receptor beta chain was documented in a study of blood T cell repertoires in COVID-19. Sequenced by immunoSEQ multiplex PCR; TCRdb stores in-frame clones only, minus some. The table includes approximately 280,000 clones, roughly 85% detected once. Participants were aged roughly 18 to 90 years, lived in 20 to 30 US areas, and enrolled virtually. Clinical history reported by participants formed the basis on which cohorts were assigned. All recovered Cohort 3 donors got two negative PCRs, got clearance, or saw symptom resolution. V lost 6 bases and J 7 bases, leaving 18 bases between the germline ends. Germline values: CDR1 SGHTA, CDR2 FQGTGA. There are 14 residues in the CDR3.

This sequence originates from a woman aged 40-49 years who had recovered from COVID-19. Sequencing was performed on PBMCs or T cells enriched from blood (not recorded which). This rearrangement joins TRBV7-3 to TRBJ1-2; D possibly corresponds to TRBD1 (5 bases). For the CDR3, the DNA is TGTGCCAGCAGTCTTCTAGGACAAGTAGGTGGCTACACCTTC. It specifies CASSLLGQVGGYTF.